The subject of this entry is one T cell receptor (beta chain). TCRdb used MiXCR to reprocess the 5' RACE reads, holding one entry per CDR3 protein. The sample lists some 1,600,000 distinct CDR3 sequences, about 30% seen once, with less than 0.35% in the top ten. CDR3 length: 14 residues. From germline, CDR1 is MNHNS and CDR2 SASEGT. The junction had 9 bases not matched to a gene; V was cut back by 8 bases and J by 2 bases. This specimen belongs to a study of identical twins. This chain connects TRBV6-1 to TRBJ2-7, with TRBD2 identical over 7 bases. The receptor was derived from a newborn girl in good health. Material for sequencing was cord blood. The CDR3 DNA is TGTGCCAGCCCCCCAGCGGGGCCTACCTACGAGCAGTACTTC. It is translated as CASPPAGPTYEQYF.